The 9 T cell receptor beta chains listed next were all sequenced from one sample in a study of blood T cell repertoires in COVID-19 (dated by TCRdb to about 2020). To prepare the library, the immunoSEQ multiplex PCR assay was applied. Imported from immuneACCESS, the table was reduced by TCRdb to in-frame sequences with V and J called. These copies leave out some clones; in studies compared against another copy, an unresolved V gene accounts for under half, and the cause of the remainder is not known. In all, the sample holds approximately 190,000 clones, and around 80% of those were seen once. The ten largest clonotypes hold around 20% of the sample. Material for sequencing was peripheral blood. The receptors originated from a human donor in a cohort sampled during active COVID-19.

The chain links TRBV2 to TRBJ2-6; the match to TRBD1 covers 7 bases. V dropped 8 bases and J dropped 2; count of bases not matched to a gene: 18. Germline loops: CDR1 SNHLY, CDR2 FYNNEI. This CDR3 contains 19 residues. Here the CDR3 reads CASSLFPRETGPGANVLTF. CDR3 nucleotides: TGTGCCAGCTCCTTATTCCCACGCGAGACAGGGCCTGGGGCCAACGTCCTGACTTTC.

The chain has TRBV7-9 and TRBJ1-2; TRBD1 is a possible D gene (5 bases). V was clipped by 5 bases and J by 2 bases, with 21 bases between them. The CDR3 spans 17 residues. CDR1 is SEHNR, CDR2 FQNEAQ, per germline (reference sequence). CDR3 sequence (DNA): TGTGCCAGCAGCCGCGGGATACAGGAAAGAGGGAACTATGGCTACACCTTC. Amino acids: CASSRGIQERGNYGYTF.

The J gene is TRBJ2-1, the V gene TRBV28; no clear D. There are 13 residues in the CDR3. Trimming cost V 5 bases and J 6 bases, with 11 bases left between them. Germline CDR1 MDHEN, CDR2 SYDVKM. CDR3 nucleotides: TGTGCCAGCAGTCCCCATCTAGGCAATGAGCAGTTCTTC. Residues: CASSPHLGNEQFF.

This clone has just one count. The chain joins TRBV19 to TRBJ2-5; D might be TRBD1 (6 bases). The CDR3 extends over 13 amino acids. V lost 6 bases and J lost 0, with 8 bases in between. The V gene's germline CDR1 is LNHDA and CDR2 SQIVND (reference sequence). CDR3 in DNA: TGTGCCAGTAGAGGGGGAAACCAAGAGACCCAGTACTTC. Translated, it gives CASRGGNQETQYF.

The rearrangement links TRBV27 to TRBJ2-3; 7 positions agree with TRBD1. CDR3 length equals 14 residues. The V and J ends lost 5 bases and 7 bases, in that order; junction bases with no gene match: 9. Germline V lookup: CDR1 MNHEY, CDR2 SMNVEV (reference sequence). CDR3 in DNA: TGTGCCAGCAGTCGCGAATACAGGGGATATACGCAGTATTTT. It is translated as CASSREYRGYTQYF.

The chain carries TRBV19 and TRBJ1-1; no definite D call. Germline V gene sequence: CDR1 LNHDA, CDR2 SQIVND (reference sequence). V was pared by 6 bases and J by 0 bases, with 14 bases between. The CDR3 totals 15 residues. CDR3 sequence reads: CASRQEGPMNTEAFF. In DNA form, the CDR3 reads TGTGCCAGTAGGCAGGAGGGTCCCATGAACACTGAAGCTTTCTTT.

This chain uses TRBV28 with TRBJ2-7; 8 nucleotides align to TRBD1. Germline-derived CDR1 and CDR2 are MDHEN and SYDVKM. The CDR3 length is 14 residues. The V segment lost 6 bases and the J segment 2 bases; nucleotides outside the gene matches: 6. The CDR3 DNA sequence: TGTGCCAGCAGGGCCGGGACAGGTCCCTACGAGCAGTACTTC. Its translation: CASRAGTGPYEQYF.

This chain joins TRBV25-1 and TRBJ2-3, with 9 bases fitting TRBD1. The V gene's germline CDR1 is MGHDK and CDR2 SYGVNS. Trimming took 5 bases from V and 6 from J; bases not matched to a gene: 9. The CDR3 loop spans 15 amino acids. The CDR3 nucleotides read TGTGCCAGCAGTTTAACAGGGGGCGCGACGGATACGCAGTATTTT. Protein product: CASSLTGGATDTQYF. Looking up the rest from reference TRBV25-1 and TRBJ2-3 gives the full variable domain: EADIYQTPRYLVIGTGKKITLECSQTMGHDKMYWYQQDPGMELHLIHYSYGVNSTEKGDLSSESTVSRIRTEHFPLTLESARPSHTSQYLCASSLTGGATDTQYFGPGTRLTVL.

The chain is built from TRBV7-9 and TRBJ2-7; 9 bases line up with TRBD2. The CDR3 is 15 amino acids. Germline loops: CDR1 SEHNR, CDR2 FQNEAQ (reference sequence). V dropped 2 bases and J dropped 7; count of bases not matched to a gene: 9. CDR3 loop: CASSLLASGTSEQYF. CDR3 DNA: TGTGCCAGCAGCTTATTGGCTAGCGGGACGAGTGAGCAGTACTTC.